The present T cell receptor beta chain was sequenced within a study of T cells in Graves' hyperthyroidism and ophthalmopathy. Notes on the study in general: Ophthalmopathy was predicted by the model a median of roughly 6.6 months ahead of onset.

Amplification targeted TCR beta CDR3 regions from RNA transcripts. First-round RT-PCR of the TCR CDR3 relied on the HTBI primer set. MiXCR, applied by TCRdb to the multiplex PCR reads, yields one record per CDR3 protein. The sample has 27,000 or so distinct CDR3 sequences, under 55% seen once; the top ten hold about 9.3%. Absent ophthalmopathy progression within 18 months defined stable Graves' hyperthyroidism. Those with hyperthyroidism were 18 to 65 years old, newly diagnosed, and ill for under 2 months. Each diagnosis was grounded in clinical symptoms, serum thyroxine and TRAb, thyroid ultrasound, and orbital computed tomography. In this sample, this clonotype turned up many times. No antigen is known for it. The germline V gene encodes CDR1 SGHRS and CDR2 YFSETQ. CDR3 length: 13 amino acids. V lost 4 bases to trimming and J lost 3 bases, with 10 bases between them.

The TCR sequence derives from a woman in her twenties or thirties with Graves' hyperthyroidism. The sample consisted of blood. The rearrangement joins TRBV5-1 to TRBJ1-1; D gene uncertain. The CDR3 DNA reads TGCGCCAGCAGCCGGGTCGGGGACACTGAAGCTTTCTTT. As protein: CASSRVGDTEAFF.